These T cell receptor beta chains were read from a single sample in a study of human T cells and chemical hapten exposure. TCRdb re-analysed the RACE reads in MiXCR, keeping a single row per CDR3 protein. The sample lists some 300,000 distinct CDR3 sequences, over 5% seen once, with over 6.5% in the top ten. The sequencing here drew on whole blood, taken in connection with sensitization to the hapten diphenylcyclopropenone (DPC). All receptors derive from a woman under 30 with alopecia areata. Some clones in this sample may be carry-over from other donors' samples. CDR3s include the opening cysteine and the closing phenylalanine or tryptophan. The order of the fields is D gene, V gene, J gene, CDR3 length, clone size, CDR3 DNA, CDR3 protein. The D gene is left open where the match is weak. The size entry is marked missing in some rows and otherwise reads once, few, many or a size class.

D: TRBD1
V: TRBV6-2/TRBV6-3
J: TRBJ1-2
length: 15
size: many
DNA: TGTGCCAGCAGAGACACGACAGGGGCGGACTATGGCTACACCTTC
CDR3: CASRDTTGADYGYTF

D: -
V: TRBV27
J: TRBJ2-7
length: 14
size: many
DNA: TGTGCCAGCAGTTCCCCAGGGAACTCCTACGAGCAGTACTTC
CDR3: CASSSPGNSYEQYF

D: -
V: TRBV5-1
J: TRBJ2-2
length: 15
size: -
DNA: TGCGCCAGCAGCTTGTACAGGGCGGAGCCCGGGGAGCTGTTTTTT
CDR3: CASSLYRAEPGELFF

D: -
V: TRBV7-3
J: TRBJ2-7
length: 13
size: many
DNA: TGTGCCAGCAGTTGGGACCTTCGAGGCGAGCAGTACTTC
CDR3: CASSWDLRGEQYF

D: -
V: TRBV12-3/TRBV12-4
J: TRBJ2-7
length: 14
size: few
DNA: TGTGCCAGCAGTTTTGGGGTGGCAGGGGTAGGGCAGTACTTC
CDR3: CASSFGVAGVGQYF

D: -
V: TRBV7-8
J: TRBJ1-1
length: 10
size: -
DNA: TGTGCCAGCAGTAATGGGATAGCTTTCTTT
CDR3: CASSNGIAFF

D: TRBD2
V: TRBV7-3
J: TRBJ2-1
length: 15
size: -
DNA: TGTGCCAGCAGCCCAGTGGGGACTAGCTCCAATGAGCAGTTCTTC
CDR3: CASSPVGTSSNEQFF

D: -
V: TRBV15
J: TRBJ2-2
length: 15
size: few
DNA: TGTGCCACCAGCAGAGACCCCTTGAGTTCCGGGGAGCTGTTTTTT
CDR3: CATSRDPLSSGELFF

D: -
V: TRBV7-9
J: TRBJ1-1
length: 16
size: many
DNA: TGTGCCAGCAGCTTCCCCAATCTAGGGACGAACACTGAAGCTTTCTTT
CDR3: CASSFPNLGTNTEAFF

D: -
V: TRBV20-1
J: TRBJ1-1
length: 13
size: few
DNA: TGCAGTACCCGCAGGGAGGCTGACACTGAAGCTTTCTTT
CDR3: CSTRREADTEAFF

D: -
V: TRBV3-1
J: TRBJ2-3
length: 15
size: many
DNA: TGTGCCAGCAGCTCAAGGACCGGGCCTGCAGATACGCAGTATTTT
CDR3: CASSSRTGPADTQYF

D: TRBD1
V: TRBV29-1
J: TRBJ1-4
length: 11
size: many
DNA: TGCAGCGTTGGGGAGGGGGCGCCCCTGTTTTTT
CDR3: CSVGEGAPLFF

D: -
V: TRBV9
J: TRBJ1-1
length: 12
size: many
DNA: TGTGCCAGCAGCGACAGTACGACTGAAGCTTTCTTT
CDR3: CASSDSTTEAFF

D: -
V: TRBV6-1
J: TRBJ1-1
length: 14
size: few
DNA: TGTGCCAGCAGAAGACAGCTTTCGAACACTGAAGCTTTCTTT
CDR3: CASRRQLSNTEAFF

D: -
V: TRBV12-3/TRBV12-4
J: TRBJ1-2
length: 14
size: -
DNA: TGTGCCACGAACGGGGATCGAGAGAACTATGGCTACACCTTC
CDR3: CATNGDRENYGYTF

D: -
V: TRBV4-1
J: TRBJ1-1
length: 14
size: few
DNA: TGCGCCAGCAGCCAAGATCCGCGAAACACTGAAGCTTTCTTT
CDR3: CASSQDPRNTEAFF

D: -
V: TRBV5-1
J: TRBJ2-3
length: 16
size: many
DNA: TGCGCCAGCAGCTTGGCGGGGCGGACTAGCACAGATACGCAGTATTTT
CDR3: CASSLAGRTSTDTQYF

D: TRBD2
V: TRBV20-1
J: TRBJ2-1
length: 13
size: few
DNA: TGCAGTGCTAGCGGGGGGAATTACAATGAGCAGTTCTTC
CDR3: CSASGGNYNEQFF

D: TRBD1
V: TRBV24-1
J: TRBJ2-5
length: 15
size: -
DNA: TGTGCCACCAGTGCAGGGGGCTACGATCCAGTGACCCAGTACTTC
CDR3: CATSAGGYDPVTQYF

D: -
V: TRBV6-2/TRBV6-3
J: TRBJ2-3
length: 17
size: many
DNA: TGTGCCAGCAGTGACCCTAACCGTAGGGGTTCATCGGATACGCAGTATTTT
CDR3: CASSDPNRRGSSDTQYF

D: TRBD2
V: TRBV6-5
J: TRBJ2-2
length: 15
size: few
DNA: TGTGCCAGCAGTTATGATAGCGGGGGTATGCCGGAGCTGTTTTTT
CDR3: CASSYDSGGMPELFF

D: -
V: TRBV5-5
J: TRBJ2-3
length: 15
size: few
DNA: TGTGCCAGCAGCTTAGAGGTGGCTTACACAGATACGCAGTATTTT
CDR3: CASSLEVAYTDTQYF

D: -
V: TRBV5-5
J: TRBJ2-7
length: 14
size: many
DNA: TGTGCCAGCAGCTCAGGAAACCCGATCGGGGAGCAGTACTTC
CDR3: CASSSGNPIGEQYF

D: -
V: TRBV6-5
J: TRBJ2-7
length: 12
size: -
DNA: TGTGCCAGCTCCCAGGGGCCGGGTCGGGAGTACTTC
CDR3: CASSQGPGREYF

D: -
V: TRBV27
J: TRBJ1-1
length: 16
size: few
DNA: TGTGCCAGCAGTTTTTCTTCGCGAACAGAGGACACTGAAGCTTTCTTT
CDR3: CASSFSSRTEDTEAFF

D: -
V: TRBV10-3
J: TRBJ2-6
length: 13
size: many
DNA: TGTGCCATCGCGCGGGACGGGGCCAACGTCCTGACTTTC
CDR3: CAIARDGANVLTF

D: -
V: TRBV4-1
J: TRBJ2-7
length: 16
size: many
DNA: TGCGCCAGCAGCCATGGTGGGGCAGGGATTGGATACGAGCAGTACTTC
CDR3: CASSHGGAGIGYEQYF

D: TRBD1
V: TRBV4-2
J: TRBJ1-2
length: 14
size: many
DNA: TGTGCCAGCAGCCGAACAGGGGACGACTATGGCTACACCTTC
CDR3: CASSRTGDDYGYTF

D: -
V: TRBV6-2/TRBV6-3
J: TRBJ1-5
length: 14
size: few
DNA: TGTGCCAGCAGGTCAGGGTATGGCAATCAGCCCCAGCATTTT
CDR3: CASRSGYGNQPQHF

D: -
V: TRBV6-6
J: TRBJ2-3
length: 14
size: -
DNA: TGTGCCAGCAGTTACCCCATGCACACAGATACGCAGTATTTT
CDR3: CASSYPMHTDTQYF

D: -
V: TRBV23-1
J: TRBJ2-5
length: 15
size: few
DNA: TGCGCCAGCAGTCAGCTTTCTAGGCCCCAAGAGACCCAGTACTTC
CDR3: CASSQLSRPQETQYF

D: -
V: TRBV11-2
J: TRBJ2-4
length: 13
size: few
DNA: TGTGCCAGCAGCACCGACCGTCAAAACATTCAGTACTTC
CDR3: CASSTDRQNIQYF

D: -
V: TRBV28
J: TRBJ1-5
length: 14
size: -
DNA: TGTGCCAGCAGTCGGGACCAGGAAAATCAGCCCCAGCATTTT
CDR3: CASSRDQENQPQHF

D: TRBD2
V: TRBV15
J: TRBJ2-5
length: 15
size: few
DNA: TGTGCCACTAGACCCCTAGCGGGGGAAGTGGAGACCCAGTACTTC
CDR3: CATRPLAGEVETQYF

D: -
V: TRBV6-2/TRBV6-3
J: TRBJ1-5
length: 16
size: -
DNA: TGTGCCAGCAGTCCAGGGACGACCGTAGAATTTGAGCCCCAGCATTTT
CDR3: CASSPGTTVEFEPQHF

D: TRBD2
V: TRBV28
J: TRBJ2-3
length: 15
size: -
DNA: TGTGCCACCTTCTCGGGACTAGCGAACCGTGATACGCAGTATTTT
CDR3: CATFSGLANRDTQYF

D: -
V: TRBV19
J: TRBJ1-2
length: 13
size: many
DNA: TGTGCCAGTAGTCTCCCGGGGGTGAGGAGCTACACCTTC
CDR3: CASSLPGVRSYTF

D: -
V: TRBV6-5
J: TRBJ1-2
length: 13
size: few
DNA: TGTGCCAGCAGTCGCAGGGAATATTATGGCTACACCTTC
CDR3: CASSRREYYGYTF

D: TRBD2
V: TRBV7-9
J: TRBJ2-3
length: 13
size: few
DNA: TGTGCCAGCAGTGCGGGGGGGCAAGATACGCAGTATTTT
CDR3: CASSAGGQDTQYF

D: -
V: TRBV6-5
J: TRBJ1-5
length: 14
size: few
DNA: TGTGCCAGCAGCCGACAGGCCGTCAATCAGCCCCAGCATTTT
CDR3: CASSRQAVNQPQHF

D: TRBD1
V: TRBV25-1
J: TRBJ1-3
length: 15
size: few
DNA: TGTGCCAGCAGTGATTTAGACAGGGCTGGAAACACCATATATTTT
CDR3: CASSDLDRAGNTIYF

D: TRBD2
V: TRBV7-9
J: TRBJ2-5
length: 16
size: many
DNA: TGTGCCAGCAGCCCCCGACTAGCGGGGGGGCAGGAGACCCAGTACTTC
CDR3: CASSPRLAGGQETQYF

D: TRBD1
V: TRBV7-9
J: TRBJ1-1
length: 14
size: -
DNA: TGTGCCAGCAGCCAGGGGGCAAGTAACACTGAAGCTTTCTTT
CDR3: CASSQGASNTEAFF

D: -
V: TRBV15
J: TRBJ2-2
length: 14
size: -
DNA: TGTGCCACCCGGGCCGGCGGGGGCCTCGGGGAGCTGTTTTTT
CDR3: CATRAGGGLGELFF

D: -
V: TRBV10-3
J: TRBJ2-4
length: 12
size: few
DNA: TGTGCCATCAGTCTTCAGGGCGACATTCAGTACTTC
CDR3: CAISLQGDIQYF

D: -
V: TRBV6-2/TRBV6-3
J: TRBJ1-5
length: 14
size: -
DNA: TGTGCCAGCAGTTACCCAGCGTTTGGTCAGCCCCAGCATTTT
CDR3: CASSYPAFGQPQHF